This T cell receptor (delta chain) derives from a study of Vδ1+ human thymocytes (dated by TCRdb to between 2018 and 2020). With respect to the entire study: As a data resource, the study described the mRNA-level TRG and TRD CDR3 repertoires found in highly purified Vdelta1+ thymocytes taken from young children. Earlier work had validated the multiplex-based CDR3 amplicon strategy against 5'RACE-based methods for generating CDR3 amplicons. Here is what the overall study found, with its caveats: The authors advised highly purified populations and single-cell validation, since unexpected Vdelta2 sequences could cause misinterpretation of bulk repertoire data. Because no clustering by age or sex was observed, donors were not stratified by these variables in the analyses. Roughly a fifth of thymic TRD sequences were found to be Vdelta2 (and few were Vdelta3) despite high sort purity, in contrast to peripheral blood Vdelta1+ controls. Donors shared many TRG clonotypes (up to about 6.9x10^3), but TRD repertoires were essentially private, with at most 120 shared. Thymic TRG and TRD repertoires appeared highly polyclonal with Gaussian CDR3 length distributions, unlike oligoclonal peripheral blood repertoires.

Thymic samples were depleted of alphabeta T cells, then CD3+ TCRVdelta1+ TCRVdelta2- thymocytes were FACS-sorted. A purity of roughly 96% to 99.6% was achieved for sorted Vdelta1+ thymocytes. The thymic specimens were obtained from about eight paediatric patients who were undergoing corrective cardiac surgery and ranged in age from roughly 5 days to 17 months. Thymic tissue was dispersed and mononuclear cells isolated on a Histopaque-1077 density gradient. Staining used anti-TCRVdelta1 clone TS8.2, anti-TCRVdelta2 clone B6, anti-CD3 clone HIT3a and anti-TCRalphabeta clone IP26 antibodies. RNA was isolated using the RNeasy mini kit, and reverse transcription was performed with Superscript III. CDR3 amplicons were generated by multiplex PCR with pooled V-gene forward primers and a constant-region reverse primer carrying Illumina adaptor overhangs. After gel purification, the amplicons were indexed with Nextera index primers over approximately 8 extra PCR cycles and then purified using AMPure XP beads. The libraries were sequenced on an Illumina MiSeq using paired-end 250 bp reads, dual indexing and a 20% PhiX spike-in. For the original study's pipeline: FastQC was used to quality check the reads, while ea-utils fastq-join merged the TRG read pairs. IMGT/HighV-QUEST was used to annotate sequences, retaining only productive sequences with an unambiguous V-gene assignment, and each clonotype was defined by an identical CDR3 sequence. For downstream analysis, VDJtools 1.1.1, tcR 2.2.3, Treemap and vegan Shannon diversity in R 3.4.4 were used. TCRdb reran clone calling on the public reads with CATT; rows sharing one DNA sequence were then combined. The V and J calls shown here were made by TCRdb, not taken from the authors' results. Across this sample there are about 75,000 delta-chain clones, with about 38% seen only once. Clones ranked in the top ten supply roughly 0.25% of the sample.

This clone was picked up a small number of times. Its recognized antigen is unknown. No much larger clone exists at a distance of one base, and base qualities are not known. The germline V gene encodes CDR1 TSWWSYY and CDR2 QGS. V drops 4 bases and J drops 0 bases, leaving 24 bases in between. The CDR3 runs 19 residues from the cysteine to the phenylalanine. Of the read, only the CDR3 DNA is kept; its 57 bases are in frame from base 1. Sequencing was carried out using Vdelta1+ gamma-delta thymocytes from the thymus. Reading the label with the study, this specimen's cell subset or site is: FACS-sorted CD3+ TCRalphabeta- TCRVdelta1+ TCRVdelta2- thymocytes. The clonotype comes from a boy younger than two who had congenital heart surgery. The rearrangement combines TRDV1 with TRDJ1; a weak D assignment points to TRDD3 (6 bases agree). The CDR3 here reads CALGGPRGTGGRHTDKLIF. Read as DNA, the sequence is TGTGCTCTTGGGGGGCCCCGGGGTACCGGGGGACGCCACACCGATAAACTCATCTTT.